These 17 T cell receptor beta chains came from one sample sequenced in a study of post-analysis software for immune sequencing data. Sequencing libraries made from TCR beta cDNA carried unique molecular identifiers. TCRdb passed the PCR reads through MiXCR, listing each CDR3 protein once. The sample yields roughly 160,000 distinct CDR3 sequences, 35% to 40% seen once. The sequenced sample was blood, obtained after autologous hematopoietic stem cell transplantation. These receptor sequences come from a girl under 18 with multiple sclerosis.

This rearrangement joins TRBV7-2 to TRBJ2-7, with D tentatively TRBD2 (7 bases). Germline CDR1 is SGHTA and CDR2 is FQGNSA. This CDR3 region has 14 residues. The V end was cut by 1 base, the J end by 5 bases, with 12 bases between. This CDR3 reads CASSLVGGRDEQYF. CDR3 DNA: TGTGCCAGCAGCTTAGTCGGGGGGCGAGACGAGCAGTACTTC.

This chain connects TRBV7-2 to TRBJ2-7; TRBD1 might be the D (8 bases). CDR3 length: 17 residues. The V gene lost 4 bases and the J gene lost 4 bases, with 23 bases spanning the gap. Germline CDR1 SGHTA, CDR2 FQGNSA. This CDR3 is CTSSSDRYRGGGYEQYF. The CDR3 DNA reads TGTACCAGCAGCTCGGACCGCTACAGGGGGGGTGGGTACGAGCAGTACTTC. Filled out from reference TRBV7-2 and TRBJ2-7, the complete variable domain reads GAGVSQSPSNKVTEKGKDVELRCDPISGHTALYWYRQSLGQGLEFLIYFQGNSAPDKSGLPSDRFSAERTGGSVSTLTIQRTQQEDSAVYLCTSSSDRYRGGGYEQYFGPGTRLTVT.

The chain joins TRBV14 to TRBJ2-5, with a tentative D call TRBD2 (5 bases). Per germline, CDR1 SGHDN and CDR2 FVKESK. The CDR3 length is 15 residues. With 5 bases removed from V and 1 base from J, the gap between germline ends came to 14 bases. The DNA for the CDR3 is TGTGCCAGCAGCTCGATTCCCGGGATCCAAGAGACCCAGTACTTC. As protein: CASSSIPGIQETQYF.

The rearrangement uses TRBV28 and TRBJ2-7; 11 positions agree with TRBD2. This CDR3 is built from 14 residues. V dropped 6 bases and J dropped 0; count of bases not matched to a gene: 1. Germline lookup yields CDR1 MDHEN and CDR2 SYDVKM. The CDR3: CASRLAGVSYEQYF. The CDR3 nucleotides are TGTGCCAGCAGACTAGCGGGAGTCTCCTACGAGCAGTACTTC. The full variable domain, with the rest looked up from reference TRBV28 and TRBJ2-7, is DVKVTQSSRYLVKRTGEKVFLECVQDMDHENMFWYRQDPGLGLRLIYFSYDVKMKEKGDIPEGYSVSREKKERFSLILESASTNQTSMYLCASRLAGVSYEQYFGPGTRLTVT.

A few counts support this clonotype. The CDR3 loop reads CASSLGDGEGEQYF. The CDR3 nucleotides read TGCGCCAGCAGCTTGGGAGACGGAGAGGGGGAGCAGTACTTC. The genes are TRBV5-1 and TRBJ2-7, with D perhaps TRBD1 or TRBD2 (5 bases each). The CDR3 spans 14 residues. V was trimmed by 0 bases and J by 7 bases, leaving 14 bases between them. Germline CDR1 SGHRS, CDR2 YFSETQ.

This clonotype has just a few counts. The V gene is TRBV6-2 or TRBV6-3, the J gene TRBJ2-3, with D possibly being TRBD2 (5 bases). This CDR3 contains 15 residues. Germline assignment: CDR1 MNHEY and CDR2 SVGEGT. V was cut by 0 bases and J by 3 bases, with 10 bases left in between. The CDR3 DNA reads TGTGCCAGCAGTTACTCGAAAGGACTTACAGATACGCAGTATTTT. Encoded protein: CASSYSKGLTDTQYF.

This clonotype has ten or more counts. V and J are TRBV6-2 or TRBV6-3 and TRBJ2-5; D is uncertain. Trimming took off 2 bases at V and 4 bases at J, with 8 bases between the two ends. CDR1 is MNHEY and CDR2 is SVGEGT in the germline V gene. This CDR3 spans 13 amino acids. The chain's CDR3 is CASSYGRTETQYF. As DNA, the CDR3 is TGTGCCAGCAGTTACGGGCGGACAGAGACCCAGTACTTC.

This clonotype has more than one count but fewer than ten. The chain employs TRBV27 and TRBJ2-1, with D perhaps matching TRBD2 (5 bases). The V gene's germline CDR1 is MNHEY and CDR2 SMNVEV (reference sequence). This CDR3 has 14 amino acids. Trimming took off 5 bases at V and 0 bases at J, with 8 bases between the two ends. The CDR3 DNA reads as TGTGCCAGCAGTCGTGGGAGCTCCTACAATGAGCAGTTCTTC. It encodes CASSRGSSYNEQFF.

The chain uses TRBV7-9 and TRBJ2-2; 7 positions match TRBD1. CDR3 length: 14 amino acids. Unmatched junction bases numbered 4, after V lost 6 bases and J lost 3 bases. Germline V gene data show CDR1 as SEHNR and CDR2 as FQNEAQ (reference sequence). The CDR3 region is CASSGQAHTGELFF. The DNA of the CDR3 is TGTGCCAGCAGTGGACAGGCGCACACCGGGGAGCTGTTTTTT.

The rearrangement joins TRBV7-6 to TRBJ2-1; unclear D gene. CDR1 and CDR2 (germline): SGHVS, FNYEAQ. The ends were cut back, 1 base at V and 15 bases at J, with 13 bases in the middle. The CDR3 sequence is 12 residues long. The CDR3 DNA reads TGTGCCAGCAGCTTAGACAGCAATATCGGGTTCTTC. It specifies CASSLDSNIGFF.

The rearrangement joins TRBV20-1 to TRBJ2-3; 7 bases map to TRBD2. The CDR3 length is 15 residues. V trimming: 5 bases; J trimming: 3 bases; junction bases outside the gene matches: 11. Germline CDR1 and CDR2: DFQATT and SNEGSKA (reference sequence). The CDR3 sequence is CSAVNRGSGTDTQYF. In nucleotides, the CDR3 is TGCAGTGCTGTTAATCGCGGGAGCGGGACAGATACGCAGTATTTT.

The chain employs TRBV19 and TRBJ2-5; D perhaps matches TRBD2 (6 bases). Trimming pared 4 bases from V and 1 base from J, leaving 13 bases between. The CDR3 extends over 15 amino acids. Germline-derived CDR1 and CDR2 are LNHDA and SQIVND (reference sequence). The CDR3, as DNA: TGTGCCAGTAGTACCGGGGGACTCCTCCAAGAGACCCAGTACTTC. Its translation is CASSTGGLLQETQYF.

In this sample, this clonotype turned up a few times. The chain combines TRBV5-1 with TRBJ2-3; possibly TRBD2 for D (5 bases). The CDR3 spans 14 residues. The germline V and J ends were trimmed by 1 base and 6 bases, with 12 bases remaining between them. In germline, CDR1 is SGHRS, CDR2 YFSETQ. The CDR3 nucleotides are TGCGCCAGCAGCTTGAGGGAGTCTATGGATACGCAGTATTTT. Translation gives CASSLRESMDTQYF.

The rearrangement links TRBV12-3 or TRBV12-4 to TRBJ1-1; tentatively, D is TRBD1 (5 bases). Trimming shortened V by 7 bases and J by 1 base, and 10 bases separated the two germline ends. The CDR3 is 13 residues long. The CDR3 reads CASKRQTNTEAFF. The CDR3 DNA is TGTGCCAGCAAGCGACAGACGAACACTGAAGCTTTCTTT.

This clonotype appeared a single time. This chain connects TRBV7-2 to TRBJ2-5; 10 positions agree with TRBD1. The germline V gene has CDR1 SGHTA and CDR2 FQGNSA. Germline trimming cut 3 bases from V and 5 bases from J; bases unmatched to any gene: 6. This CDR3 spans 15 amino acids. This CDR3 is CASSFDRGRSETQYF. DNA for the CDR3: TGTGCCAGCAGCTTCGACAGGGGGCGGAGTGAGACCCAGTACTTC.

This clonotype was seen only a few times. The chain links TRBV9 to TRBJ1-6; 7 positions agree with TRBD1. The trim removed 3 bases at V and 10 bases at J, leaving 13 bases unmatched. The CDR3 is made up of 16 amino acids. CDR1 is SGDLS and CDR2 is YYNGEE in the germline V gene. In DNA, the CDR3 is TGTGCCAGCAGCGCGTCTCTAACAGGGGAGCTGTCACCCCTCCACTTT. Translating it yields CASSASLTGELSPLHF.

CDR3 in DNA: TGCGCCAGCAGCTTTGGACAGGCATCCTACGAGCAGTACTTC. As protein: CASSFGQASYEQYF. The chain couples TRBV5-1 to TRBJ2-7, with 7 bases aligning to TRBD1. The junction had 3 bases not matched to a gene; V was cut back by 2 bases and J by 1 base. The germline V gene encodes CDR1 SGHRS and CDR2 YFSETQ. The CDR3 sequence is 14 residues long.